A single sample is the source of the 25 T cell receptor beta chains below, sequenced in a study of a mutant IDH1 vaccine in newly diagnosed glioma. The time point was: week 23, last vaccination. One vaccine dose held 300 ug of mutant IDH1 20-mer peptide and came with topical imiquimod. What these receptors recognize is not known. Libraries were prepared by immunoSEQ multiplex PCR; TCRdb keeps only in-frame clonotypes and omits some of them. Of 75,000 to 80,000 clones detected, 75% to 90% appear once; the ten largest clones hold 0.6% to 0.95%. This material consisted of PBMCs, taken from a glioma patient whose treatment included an IDH1 peptide vaccine. These receptors all stem from a woman aged 50 to 65 with glioma.

The rearrangement links TRBV7-3 to TRBJ2-1; 10 bases are a match to TRBD2. CDR3 length: 15 residues. After removal of 5 bases from V and 5 bases from J, the junction contained 6 bases not matched to a gene. CDR1 is SGHTA and CDR2 is FQGTGA in the germline V gene. CDR3 region: CASSKGLATDNEQFF. The DNA for the CDR3 is TGTGCCAGCAGCAAGGGACTAGCGACTGACAATGAGCAGTTCTTC. Based on the CDR3 plus reference TRBV7-3 and TRBJ2-1, the full variable domain is GAGVSQTPSNKVTEKGKYVELRCDPISGHTALYWYRQSLGQGPEFLIYFQGTGAADDSGLPNDRFFAVRPEGSVSTLKIQRTERGDSAVYLCASSKGLATDNEQFFGPGTRLTVL.

This clone was found a few times. The chain couples TRBV27 to TRBJ1-6, with D possibly TRBD1 on 5 matching bases. V was cut by 2 bases and J by 14 bases, with 16 bases left in between. This CDR3 region has 14 residues. Germline V gives CDR1 MNHEY, CDR2 SMNVEV (reference sequence). The CDR3, as DNA: TGTGCCAGCAGTTTACGAGGGGACCTTCTGTCCCTCCACTTT. Its protein product is CASSLRGDLLSLHF.

In its sample, this clone was seen a few times. The chain recombines TRBV5-1 with TRBJ2-3; 8 bases are shared with TRBD1. Trimming removed 0 bases from V and 3 bases from J; junction bases left unmatched: 6. The CDR3 totals 16 residues. CDR1 and CDR2 (germline): SGHRS, YFSETQ. CDR3 in amino acids: CASSLAINRGTDTQYF. The CDR3 nucleotides read TGCGCCAGCAGCTTGGCCATTAACAGGGGGACAGATACGCAGTATTTT.

V gene TRBV6-1 combines with J gene TRBJ2-7, with unresolved D. Per the germline V gene, CDR1 is MNHNS and CDR2 is SASEGT. Trimming took off 2 bases at V and 3 bases at J, with 5 bases between the two ends. The CDR3 is made up of 12 amino acids. The CDR3 spells CASSEKSYEQYF. CDR3 DNA: TGTGCCAGCAGTGAAAAAAGCTACGAGCAGTACTTC.

This chain uses TRBV7-9 with TRBJ1-5; 7 nucleotides match TRBD1. This CDR3 contains 14 residues. Germline trimming cut 3 bases from V and 7 bases from J; bases unmatched to any gene: 6. From germline, CDR1 is SEHNR and CDR2 FQNEAQ (reference sequence). The DNA of the CDR3 is TGTGCCAGCAGCTTCGGGACAGATTGGCAGCCCCAGCATTTT. Translated: CASSFGTDWQPQHF.

This clone occurred once. V and J are TRBV5-1 and TRBJ2-1, with 7 bases fitting TRBD1. V dropped 4 bases and J dropped 3; count of bases not matched to a gene: 4. Germline V gives CDR1 SGHRS, CDR2 YFSETQ. CDR3 length: 14 residues. This chain's CDR3 is CASSRQGGYNEQFF. The CDR3 nucleotides read TGCGCCAGCAGCCGACAGGGTGGCTACAATGAGCAGTTCTTC.

This chain uses TRBV28 with TRBJ1-1; 8 bases map to TRBD1. The CDR3 runs to 15 residues. V lost 4 bases and J lost 1; bases outside the gene matches: 5. Germline V lookup: CDR1 MDHEN, CDR2 SYDVKM. CDR3 amino acids: CASSSGGQANTEAFF. For the CDR3, the DNA is TGTGCCAGCAGTTCTGGGGGACAGGCGAACACTGAAGCTTTCTTT.

The V call is TRBV28, the J call TRBJ1-1; D is perhaps TRBD1 (5 bases). V lost 6 bases to trimming and J lost 7 bases, with 15 bases between them. This CDR3 is 13 amino acids long. The germline CDR1 and CDR2 sequences are MDHEN and SYDVKM. The CDR3 sequence is CASSLGGVDEAFF. DNA of the CDR3: TGTGCCAGCAGCCTCGGGGGGGTTGATGAAGCTTTCTTT.

The rearrangement uses TRBV5-1 and TRBJ2-7, with TRBD1 as a possible D gene (5 bases). Germline V gene sequence: CDR1 SGHRS, CDR2 YFSETQ. V was clipped by 4 bases and J by 2 bases, with 13 bases between them. CDR3 length: 14 residues. In DNA form, the CDR3 reads TGCGCCAGCAGCGGCGACAGCGTGCCCTACGAGCAGTACTTC. Amino acids: CASSGDSVPYEQYF. Drawing the rest from reference TRBV5-1 and TRBJ2-7, the complete variable domain is KAGVTQTPRYLIKTRGQQVTLSCSPISGHRSVSWYQQTPGQGLQFLFEYFSETQRNKGNFPGRFSGRQFSNSRSEMNVSTLELGDSALYLCASSGDSVPYEQYFGPGTRLTVT.

The V gene is TRBV19, the J gene TRBJ2-1, with a tentative D call TRBD1 (7 bases). V lost 1 base to trimming and J lost 3 bases, with 19 bases between them. The CDR3 has 18 residues. Per germline, CDR1 LNHDA and CDR2 SQIVND (reference sequence). CDR3 amino acids: CASSIGEERQGLYNEQFF. DNA of the CDR3: TGTGCCAGTAGTATAGGAGAAGAAAGACAGGGACTCTACAATGAGCAGTTCTTC. The variable domain in full, with the rest retrieved from reference TRBV19 and TRBJ2-1, is DGGITQSPKYLFRKEGQNVTLSCEQNLNHDAMYWYRQDPGQGLRLIYYSQIVNDFQKGDIAEGYSVSREKKESFPLTVTSAQKNPTAFYLCASSIGEERQGLYNEQFFGPGTRLTVL.

The genes are TRBV14 and TRBJ1-2; D may be TRBD1 (5 bases). CDR1 is SGHDN and CDR2 is FVKESK in the germline V gene. V lost 4 bases and J 7 bases, leaving 19 bases between the germline ends. The CDR3 consists of 15 residues. CDR3 DNA sequence: TGTGCCAGCAGCCCTTCCGGAAGGGGACTTGCTGGCTACACCTTC. This sequence encodes CASSPSGRGLAGYTF.

The rearrangement uses TRBV21-1 and TRBJ1-5; the D call in the table, TRBD1, was not verified against the DNA. TRBV21-1 is shown as a pseudogene. CDR3 length: 21 residues. The CDR3 protein is CASSKVGCMGTGSYSNQPQHF. The CDR3 nucleotides read TGTGCCAGCAGCAAAGTAGGTTGTATGGGGACAGGGAGTTATAGCAATCAGCCCCAGCATTTT.

The V call is TRBV5-1, the J call TRBJ2-3; a possible D gene is TRBD1 (5 bases). The CDR3 is 16 residues long. Germline lookup yields CDR1 SGHRS and CDR2 YFSETQ. V lost 0 bases and J lost 2, with 13 bases in between. This CDR3 is CASSLAGRAYTDTQYF. The CDR3 region has the DNA TGCGCCAGCAGCTTGGCCGGCAGGGCCTACACAGATACGCAGTATTTT.

A note on this clone: At one of its ends the junction is not consistent with the germline gene, which may arise from a read error. The CDR3 DNA reads TGTGCCAGCAGTGTGGGGTTTCTCACCGGGGAGCTGGTTTTT. It translates to CASSVGFLTGELVF. The chain recombines TRBV28 with TRBJ2-2; D perhaps matches TRBD2 (5 bases). The CDR3 sequence is 14 residues long. Germline V lookup: CDR1 MDHEN, CDR2 SYDVKM.

The chain joins TRBV7-3 to TRBJ2-3, with D hard to call. The CDR3 runs to 13 residues. Germline V gene data show CDR1 as SGHTA and CDR2 as FQGTGA. Trimming shortened V by 3 bases and J by 2 bases, and 6 bases separated the two germline ends. In DNA, the CDR3 is TGTGCCAGCAGCTTGGTCCACACAGATACGCAGTATTTT. This sequence encodes CASSLVHTDTQYF.

The rearrangement links TRBV10-1 to TRBJ2-5; no firm D call. Germline V gives CDR1 WNHNN, CDR2 SYGVQD (reference sequence). The V end lost 2 bases, the J end lost 1 base, and 5 bases lay between the germline ends. This CDR3 region has 13 residues. The CDR3 DNA is TGCGCCAGCAGTGAGACTATCCAAGAGACCCAGTACTTC. Protein sequence: CASSETIQETQYF.

This rearrangement joins TRBV4-2 to TRBJ1-5; perhaps TRBD1 as D (5 bases). Per germline, CDR1 LGHNA and CDR2 YNFKEQ. The CDR3 spans 18 residues. Trimming stripped 2 bases from V and 0 bases from J, with 17 bases between. The CDR3 loop is CASSQRTPLGYSNQPQHF. CDR3 DNA: TGTGCCAGCAGCCAAAGGACACCGTTGGGGTATAGCAATCAGCCCCAGCATTTT.

This rearrangement joins TRBV6-5 to TRBJ1-6; 9 nucleotides agree with TRBD1. J gave up 15 bases and V 6 bases, and 15 bases lay outside the gene matches. The CDR3 is 15 amino acids. Germline assignment: CDR1 MNHEY and CDR2 SVGAGI. CDR3 sequence: CASRAPGQGNSGLHF. The CDR3 DNA is TGTGCCAGCAGGGCACCGGGACAGGGTAATTCAGGCCTCCACTTT.

This clone was counted a single time. The chain is built from TRBV21-1 and TRBJ2-7; TRBD2 was called by the table and not checked on the DNA. TRBV21-1 is a pseudogene locus. There are 14 residues in the CDR3. This CDR3 is CASRTLAAPYEQYF. The CDR3 bases are TGTGCCAGCAGGACACTAGCGGCCCCCTACGAGCAGTACTTC.

This clone was observed a single time. The chain couples TRBV29-1 to TRBJ1-2; D gene ambiguous. Germline CDR1 reads SQVTM; CDR2 reads ANQGSEA. The CDR3 is 12 amino acids. Deletions cut 3 bases from V and 3 bases from J, with 8 bases between. Written as DNA, the CDR3 is TGCAGCGTTGACACCCGGGACTATGGCTACACCTTC. Its translation is CSVDTRDYGYTF. The full variable domain, in which reference TRBV29-1 and TRBJ1-2 provide the parts outside the CDR3, is SAVISQKPSRDICQRGTSLTIQCQVDSQVTMMFWYRQQPGQSLTLIATANQGSEATYESGFVIDKFPISRPNLTFSTLTVSNMSPEDSSIYLCSVDTRDYGYTFGSGTRLTVV.

The chain recombines TRBV18 with TRBJ1-5, with D perhaps matching TRBD1 (6 bases). Germline CDR1 reads KGHSH; CDR2 reads LQKENI. The V gene lost 0 bases and the J gene lost 7 bases, with 13 bases spanning the gap. The CDR3 is 15 amino acids. The CDR3 spells CASSPPNTGNQPQHF. CDR3 bases: TGTGCCAGCTCACCACCGAATACAGGGAACCAGCCCCAGCATTTT.

The V call is TRBV28, the J call TRBJ2-5, with D unresolved. V lost 8 bases and J 5 bases, leaving 3 bases between the germline ends. The CDR3 extends over 9 amino acids. Germline V gives CDR1 MDHEN, CDR2 SYDVKM. The CDR3 reads CASGETQYF. CDR3 in DNA: TGTGCCAGCGGGGAGACCCAGTACTTC.

This rearrangement joins TRBV5-1 to TRBJ2-5, with 13 bases lining up with TRBD2. Germline lookup yields CDR1 SGHRS and CDR2 YFSETQ. V shed 0 bases and J 5 bases; nucleotides not matched to a gene: 4. This CDR3 spans 16 amino acids. This chain's CDR3 is CASSLGTSGSRETQYF. The CDR3 DNA reads as TGCGCCAGCAGCTTGGGGACTAGCGGGAGTCGGGAGACCCAGTACTTC.

This clone was seen only once. The rearrangement joins TRBV5-1 to TRBJ1-4, with D unclear. The CDR3 extends over 16 amino acids. The germline V gene has CDR1 SGHRS and CDR2 YFSETQ. V gave up 3 bases and J gave up 0 bases, with 12 bases separating them. This CDR3 is CASSSSYSATNEKLFF. The CDR3 DNA sequence: TGCGCCAGCAGCTCTAGTTACTCTGCAACTAATGAAAAACTGTTTTTT.

The chain carries TRBV4-2 and TRBJ2-5; 12 bases fit TRBD2. V was clipped by 4 bases and J by 4 bases; unmatched bases: 1. The CDR3 is made up of 14 amino acids. CDR1 is LGHNA, CDR2 YNFKEQ, per germline. CDR3 region: CASSPGLAGETQYF. DNA for the CDR3: TGTGCCAGCAGCCCGGGACTAGCGGGAGAGACCCAGTACTTC.